This TCR beta chain was observed in a study of long-term antiretroviral therapy in people with HIV. Broader study findings: Relative to transplant donor controls, diversity remained lower despite increasing after ART. Clonal expansions arising prior to ART prevailed in the repertoire at every time point.

To note about this clone: Its antigen is not known.

Germline CDR1 reads LNHDA; CDR2 reads SQIVND (reference sequence). The CDR3 spans 15 residues. The V gene lost 1 base and the J gene lost 1 base, with 9 bases spanning the gap. This was the immunoSEQ v3.0 assay at survey level. The repertoire was sequenced with immunoSEQ multiplex PCR; TCRdb's copy has only in-frame clones and lacks some. The data contain 27,000 or so clones, about 83% of them singletons. People in the study who had HIV all got their treatment in the United States. The sequences come from unsorted PBMCs, collected about 5 years after starting antiretroviral therapy. The clonotype was recovered from a middle-aged man with HIV. The chain joins TRBV19 to TRBJ2-3; maybe TRBD2 (6 bases). The CDR3 spells CASSIGRGRTDTQYF. The CDR3 DNA reads TGTGCCAGTAGTATAGGGCGGGGACGCACAGATACGCAGTATTTT.